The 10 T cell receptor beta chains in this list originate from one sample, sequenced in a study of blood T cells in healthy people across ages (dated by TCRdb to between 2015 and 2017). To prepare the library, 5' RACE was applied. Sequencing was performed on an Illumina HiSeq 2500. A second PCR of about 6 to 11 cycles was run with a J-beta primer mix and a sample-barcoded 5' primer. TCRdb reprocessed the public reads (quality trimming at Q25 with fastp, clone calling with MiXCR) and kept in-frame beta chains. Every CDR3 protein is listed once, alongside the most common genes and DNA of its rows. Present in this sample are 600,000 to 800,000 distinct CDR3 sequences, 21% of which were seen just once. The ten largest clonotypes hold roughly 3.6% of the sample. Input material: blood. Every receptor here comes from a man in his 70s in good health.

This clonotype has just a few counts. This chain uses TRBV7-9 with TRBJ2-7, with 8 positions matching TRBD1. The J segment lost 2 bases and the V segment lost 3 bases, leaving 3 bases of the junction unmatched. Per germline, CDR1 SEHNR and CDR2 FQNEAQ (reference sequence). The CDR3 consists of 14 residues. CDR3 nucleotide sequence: TGTGCCAGCAGCTTGGACAGGGACCCCTACGAGCAGTACTTC. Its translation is CASSLDRDPYEQYF.

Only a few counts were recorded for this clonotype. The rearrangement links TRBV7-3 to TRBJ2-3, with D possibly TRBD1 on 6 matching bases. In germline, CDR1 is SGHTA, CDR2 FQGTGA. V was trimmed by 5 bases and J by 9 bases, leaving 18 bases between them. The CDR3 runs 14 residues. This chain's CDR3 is CASSPQLDSQTQYF. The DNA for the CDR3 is TGTGCCAGCAGCCCACAATTGGACAGCCAAACGCAGTATTTT.

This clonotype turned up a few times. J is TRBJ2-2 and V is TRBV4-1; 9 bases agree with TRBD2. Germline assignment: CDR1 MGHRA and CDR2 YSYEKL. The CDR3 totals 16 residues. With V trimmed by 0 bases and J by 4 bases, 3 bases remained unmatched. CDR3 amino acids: CASSQDAGGGTGELFF. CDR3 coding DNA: TGCGCCAGCAGCCAAGATGCGGGAGGGGGCACCGGGGAGCTGTTTTTT.

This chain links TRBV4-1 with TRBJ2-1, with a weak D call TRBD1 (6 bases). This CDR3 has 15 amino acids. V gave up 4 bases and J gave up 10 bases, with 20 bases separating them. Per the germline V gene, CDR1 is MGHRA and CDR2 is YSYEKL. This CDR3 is CASSRTPKDSYEQFF. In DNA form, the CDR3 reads TGCGCCAGCAGCCGGACCCCCAAGGACAGTTACGAGCAGTTCTTC.

The CDR3 region is CASSSQTQSYEQYF. The CDR3 region has the DNA TGTGCCAGCAGCTCCCAGACACAATCCTACGAGCAGTACTTC. The chain carries TRBV9 and TRBJ2-7; D is uncertain. The CDR3 runs 14 residues. V dropped 4 bases and J dropped 1 base, with 12 bases sitting between them. Germline-derived CDR1 and CDR2 are SGDLS and YYNGEE. Drawing the rest from reference TRBV9 and TRBJ2-7, the complete variable domain is DSGVTQTPKHLITATGQRVTLRCSPRSGDLSVYWYQQSLDQGLQFLIQYYNGEERAKGNILERFSAQQFPDLHSELNLSSLELGDSALYFCASSSQTQSYEQYFGPGTRLTVT.

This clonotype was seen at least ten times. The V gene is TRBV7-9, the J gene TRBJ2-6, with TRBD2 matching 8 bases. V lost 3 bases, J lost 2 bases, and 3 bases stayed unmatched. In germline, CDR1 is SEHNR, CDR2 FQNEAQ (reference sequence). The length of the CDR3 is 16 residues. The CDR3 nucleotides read TGTGCCAGCAGCTTCGCGGGAGGTACTGGGGCCAACGTCCTGACTTTC. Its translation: CASSFAGGTGANVLTF.

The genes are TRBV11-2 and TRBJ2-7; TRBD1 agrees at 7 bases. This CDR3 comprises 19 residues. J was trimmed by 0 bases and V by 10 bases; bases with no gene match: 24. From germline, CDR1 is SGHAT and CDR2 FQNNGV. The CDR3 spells CATSRARTGLLKSSYEQYF. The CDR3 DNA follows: TGTGCCACCTCCCGGGCCAGGACAGGCCTATTGAAGAGCTCCTACGAGCAGTACTTC.

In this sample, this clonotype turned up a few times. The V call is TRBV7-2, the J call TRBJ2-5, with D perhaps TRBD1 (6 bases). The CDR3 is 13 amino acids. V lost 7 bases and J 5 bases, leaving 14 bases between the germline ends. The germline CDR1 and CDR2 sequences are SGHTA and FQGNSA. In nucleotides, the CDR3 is TGTGCCAGCAACACTGGGGGCAGGGAGACCCAGTACTTC. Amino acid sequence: CASNTGGRETQYF.

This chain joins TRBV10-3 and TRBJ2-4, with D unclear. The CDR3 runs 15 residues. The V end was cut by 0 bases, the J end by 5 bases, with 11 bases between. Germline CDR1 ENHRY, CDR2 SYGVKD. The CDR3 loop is CAISESLGSQNIQYF. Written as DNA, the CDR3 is TGTGCCATCAGTGAGTCCCTAGGTTCCCAAAACATTCAGTACTTC.

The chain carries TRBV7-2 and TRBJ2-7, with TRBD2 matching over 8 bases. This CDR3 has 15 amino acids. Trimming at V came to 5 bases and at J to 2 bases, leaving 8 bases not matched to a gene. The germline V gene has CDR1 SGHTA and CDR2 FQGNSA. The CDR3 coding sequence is TGTGCCAGCAGCCAAACCACAGCGGGAGCCTACGAGCAGTACTTC. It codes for CASSQTTAGAYEQYF.